These 2 T cell receptor beta chains originate from one sample sequenced in a study of T-cell reconstitution after alpha-beta-depleted transplantation in children. A TCRbeta library incorporating unique molecular identifiers was prepared. TCRdb independently ran MiXCR on the PCR reads; one entry per CDR3 protein. The table lists about 690,000 distinct CDR3 sequences, 15% to 20% of them singletons. Sample: PBMCs from the stem cell graft donor, taken from the stem cell graft. These receptors were collected from a human donor who donated a stem cell graft to a child with acute myeloid leukemia.

The count of this clonotype is one. One base away lies a much larger clone, so this may be a sequencing read error. The chain links TRBV20-1 to TRBJ2-4; D uncertain. Germline assignment: CDR1 DFQATT and CDR2 SNEGSKA (reference sequence). CDR3 length equals 13 residues. The CDR3 sequence: CSASRVPKNIQHF. The CDR3 nucleotides are TGCAGTGCTAGTAGGGTCCCCAAAAACATTCAGCACTTC.

The table lists this clonotype with many counts. This rearrangement joins TRBV20-1 to TRBJ2-7; D is possibly TRBD1 or TRBD2 (5 bases each). Trimming cost V 5 bases and J 3 bases, with 14 bases left between them. This CDR3 has 13 amino acids. In germline, CDR1 is DFQATT, CDR2 SNEGSKA (reference sequence). DNA for the CDR3: TGCAGTGCTGGAATTCAGAGGGGCTACGAGCAGTACGTC. Protein sequence: CSAGIQRGYEQYV.